This T cell receptor (beta chain) emerged from a study of CD8+CD57+ T cells in acquired aplastic anemia. Across the whole study: Sorted CD4+ and CD8+ cells gave a mean 3.2 ug DNA, range roughly 0.18 to 30 ug. Whole-study results and caveats: Any difference that existed in CD8+ Simpson's diversity between patients and controls was not significant. Shared by patients and controls, roughly 28 CD8+ CDR3s were abundant in patients.

The sequenced patients had an expansion of CD8+CD57+ cells seen by flow cytometry. Severe acquired aplastic anemia was the diagnosis recorded for all patients. Genomic DNA was employed as the template in profiling TCR beta VDJ and CDR3. TCRdb reprocessed the reads via MiXCR and lists one record per CDR3 protein. Among a few hundred thousand distinct CDR3 sequences listed, 82% were seen once. Comment on this clonotype: Its antigen is undetermined.

Trimming removed 0 bases from V and 1 base from J; junction bases left unmatched: 9. Per the germline V gene, CDR1 is LNHNV and CDR2 is YYDKDF (reference sequence). The CDR3 contains 17 residues. The rearrangement joins TRBV15 to TRBJ2-7, with TRBD1 matching 7 bases. The sequence came from a human donor with aplastic anemia. Sequencing was performed on sorted CD4+, CD8+, or CD8+CD57+ T cells (not recorded which) from PBMCs. The CDR3 here is CATSRDLRQGLSYEQYF. CDR3 nucleotide sequence: TGTGCCACCAGCAGAGACCTTAGACAGGGATTATCCTACGAGCAGTACTTC. Complete variable domain (other parts from reference TRBV15 and TRBJ2-7): DAMVIQNPRYQVTQFGKPVTLSCSQTLNHNVMYWYQQKSSQAPKLLFHYYDKDFNNEADTPDNFQSRRPNTSFCFLDIRSPGLGDTAMYLCATSRDLRQGLSYEQYFGPGTRLTVT.